This TCR beta chain stems from a study of PD-1 blockade in classical Hodgkin lymphoma. Study conclusions and caveats: Reported findings placed baseline TCR diversity lower in newly diagnosed patients (compared with healthy donors). With respect to the repertoire differences, their causes, possibly disease activity or prior therapy, remain undefined.

Here immunoSEQ multiplex PCR was the method, and the copy in TCRdb shows in-frame clones only, minus some. The sample yields about 35,000 clones, roughly 89% seen once. The CDR3 runs 19 residues. Germline CDR1 and CDR2: SGHKS and YYEKEE (reference sequence). The V end lost 4 bases, the J end lost 0 bases, and 20 bases lay between the germline ends. This sample's time point: newly diagnosed, previously untreated cHL patient sample. Researchers report purifying CD4+ T cells from thawed PBMCs by magnetic negative selection. As a comparison, the study used PBMCs from newly diagnosed, untreated classical Hodgkin lymphoma. Note on this clone: Its antigen is unknown.

The sample taken for sequencing was CD4+ T cells from blood. This sequence was found in a human donor with classical Hodgkin lymphoma. The chain employs TRBV5-5 and TRBJ1-6, with D perhaps TRBD1 (5 bases). The CDR3, as DNA: TGTGCCAGCAGCGTGGACTGGGGGAAGTTATTCTCCTATAATTCACCCCTCCACTTT. It is translated as CASSVDWGKLFSYNSPLHF. Full variable domain (outside the CDR3, taken from reference TRBV5-5 and TRBJ1-6): DAGVTQSPTHLIKTRGQQVTLRCSPISGHKSVSWYQQVLGQGPQFIFQYYEKEERGRGNFPDRFSARQFPNYSSELNVNALLLGDSALYLCASSVDWGKLFSYNSPLHFGNGTRLTVT.